Presented here are 20 T cell receptor beta chains from one specimen sequenced in a study of T-cell reconstitution after alpha-beta-depleted transplantation in children (dated by TCRdb to 2015 to 2016). The sample's treatment or condition label, decoded: allogeneic hematopoietic cell transplantation with graft depleted of TCRalphabeta T cells and CD19 B cells. The receptor library was made with PCR. Sequencing was performed on an Illumina HiSeq 2500. To normalize quantification of the TCRbeta repertoire, the TCR libraries were built with molecular barcoding that relied on unique molecular identifiers. Clones were called with MiXCR by TCRdb after fastp trimmed the public reads at Q25, and only in-frame beta chains were retained. Every entry covers one CDR3 protein and lists the most common genes and DNA from its rows. This sample is represented by approximately 190,000 distinct CDR3 sequences; about 8.2% of them were singletons. In total, the top ten clones hold 35% of the sample.

The sample was PBMCs, mostly from graft donor cells, taken 360 days after TCRalphabeta/CD19-depleted stem cell transplant. Receptors originate from a male patient aged 2-15 years who had a stem cell transplant for acute myeloid leukemia, so the T cells may come from the graft donor.

The rearrangement uses TRBV12-3 or TRBV12-4 and TRBJ2-4, with no clear D. V was pared by 3 bases and J by 0 bases, with 9 bases between. This CDR3 comprises 15 residues. CDR3 protein: CASSFRSLAKNIQYF. The CDR3 DNA reads TGTGCCAGCAGTTTTCGGAGTCTAGCCAAAAACATTCAGTACTTC.

DNA of the CDR3: TGTGCCAGCAGCTTACACCAAGATACGCAGTATTTT. It is translated as CASSLHQDTQYF. The genes are TRBV7-9 and TRBJ2-3, with D unresolved. The CDR3 covers 12 residues. The V end lost 2 bases, the J end lost 5 bases, and 5 bases lay between the germline ends. The germline V gene has CDR1 SEHNR and CDR2 FQNEAQ (reference sequence).

J is TRBJ2-1 and V is TRBV4-1, with D perhaps TRBD1 (6 bases). The CDR3 loop spans 15 amino acids. From germline, CDR1 is MGHRA and CDR2 YSYEKL. Trimming took off 4 bases at V and 0 bases at J, with 10 bases between the two ends. CDR3 DNA: TGCGCCAGCAGCCCCCAGGGGCCCTCCTACAATGAGCAGTTCTTC. It specifies CASSPQGPSYNEQFF.

V and J are TRBV7-3 and TRBJ2-2; 10 bases map to TRBD2. The V and J ends lost 2 bases and 5 bases, in that order; junction bases with no gene match: 5. CDR1 SGHTA and CDR2 FQGTGA come from the germline V gene. The CDR3 loop spans 16 amino acids. Here the CDR3 reads CASSLVGLAETGELFF. The CDR3 DNA reads as TGTGCCAGCAGCTTAGTCGGACTAGCGGAGACCGGGGAGCTGTTTTTT.

This clonotype was detected many times. The chain joins TRBV29-1 to TRBJ1-2; no clear D gene. CDR1 and CDR2 (germline): SQVTM, ANQGSEA. V shed 5 bases and J shed 7 bases, with 11 bases lying between them. CDR3 length equals 11 residues. The CDR3 nucleotides read TGCAGCGTTTTGGCGGGTAGTGGCTACACCTTC. Residues: CSVLAGSGYTF.

This clonotype came up a few times. This chain links TRBV25-1 with TRBJ2-1, with D possibly being TRBD1 (6 bases). The V gene's germline CDR1 is MGHDK and CDR2 SYGVNS. The ends were cut back, 6 bases at V and 0 bases at J, with 9 bases in the middle. This CDR3 comprises 14 residues. CDR3 protein: CASRDSTSYNEQFF. The CDR3 DNA reads as TGTGCCAGCAGGGACAGCACCTCCTACAATGAGCAGTTCTTC. The whole variable domain, remainder taken from reference TRBV25-1 and TRBJ2-1, is EADIYQTPRYLVIGTGKKITLECSQTMGHDKMYWYQQDPGMELHLIHYSYGVNSTEKGDLSSESTVSRIRTEHFPLTLESARPSHTSQYLCASRDSTSYNEQFFGPGTRLTVL.

This clonotype was counted only a few times. This chain connects TRBV20-1 to TRBJ2-4, with TRBD1 matching 11 bases. Trimming removed 5 bases from V and 8 bases from J; junction bases left unmatched: 8. Germline V lookup: CDR1 DFQATT, CDR2 SNEGSKA (reference sequence). This CDR3 has 14 amino acids. The CDR3 DNA follows: TGCAGTGCTTCCGGGACAGGGGGAGGCGACATTCAGTACTTC. Its translation is CSASGTGGGDIQYF.

In its sample, this clonotype was seen a few times. The J gene is TRBJ2-7, the V gene TRBV29-1; 7 bases map to TRBD2. Trimming removed 4 bases from V and 2 bases from J; junction bases left unmatched: 5. This CDR3 contains 13 residues. Germline-derived CDR1 and CDR2 are SQVTM and ANQGSEA. CDR3 region: CSVGGGVPYEQYF. The CDR3 nucleotides read TGCAGCGTTGGGGGAGGGGTCCCCTACGAGCAGTACTTC.

This clonotype was observed at least ten times. The V and J genes are TRBV7-9 and TRBJ2-1; tentatively, D is TRBD1 or TRBD2 (5 bases each). The CDR3 consists of 15 residues. Germline-derived CDR1 and CDR2 are SEHNR and FQNEAQ (reference sequence). With 1 base removed from V and 4 bases from J, the gap between germline ends came to 11 bases. The CDR3 coding sequence is TGTGCCAGCAGCTTAGACAGGTCGGGATACAATGAGCAGTTCTTC. This sequence encodes CASSLDRSGYNEQFF.

This clonotype was counted at least ten times. This rearrangement joins TRBV5-1 to TRBJ2-5; D uncertain. V lost 0 bases, J lost 5 bases, and 11 bases lay in between. This CDR3 has 14 amino acids. Germline values: CDR1 SGHRS, CDR2 YFSETQ. The CDR3 bases are TGCGCCAGCAGCTTGGGAGCCCCGAGGGAGACCCAGTACTTC. Protein sequence: CASSLGAPRETQYF. The whole variable domain, remainder taken from reference TRBV5-1 and TRBJ2-5, is KAGVTQTPRYLIKTRGQQVTLSCSPISGHRSVSWYQQTPGQGLQFLFEYFSETQRNKGNFPGRFSGRQFSNSRSEMNVSTLELGDSALYLCASSLGAPRETQYFGPGTRLLVL.

This clonotype was counted many times. This chain uses TRBV12-3 or TRBV12-4 with TRBJ2-7; D gene unclear. The CDR3 loop spans 15 amino acids. Between the trimmed V and J ends, which lost 2 bases and 0 bases, there was a span of 11 bases. CDR3 loop: CASSLPYPDSYEQYF. CDR3 sequence (DNA): TGTGCCAGCAGTTTACCATACCCGGACTCCTACGAGCAGTACTTC.

This sequence joins TRBV10-3 and TRBJ2-3; D is ambiguous. Germline V gene sequence: CDR1 ENHRY, CDR2 SYGVKD. The CDR3 is 15 amino acids. V was pared by 11 bases and J by 8 bases, with 26 bases between. In DNA, the CDR3 is TGTGCCCCCTCCCGACCCTCTGAGGTGTACCTTACGCAGTATTTT. Amino acid sequence: CAPSRPSEVYLTQYF.

The chain recombines TRBV27 with TRBJ2-6; D not certain. The V gene's germline CDR1 is MNHEY and CDR2 SMNVEV (reference sequence). The CDR3 extends over 14 amino acids. Trimming stripped 0 bases from V and 4 bases from J, with 4 bases between. The CDR3 here is CASSLSFGANVLTF. CDR3 sequence (DNA): TGTGCCAGCAGTTTATCGTTCGGGGCCAACGTCCTGACTTTC.

In its sample, this clonotype was seen many times. J is TRBJ2-5 and V is TRBV27; D is unclear. CDR1 is MNHEY and CDR2 is SMNVEV in the germline V gene (reference sequence). CDR3 length equals 12 residues. V was shortened by 5 bases and J by 5 bases, with 9 bases between the two germline ends. CDR3 sequence reads: CASSPDWETQYF. Here the CDR3 DNA reads TGTGCCAGCAGTCCCGATTGGGAGACCCAGTACTTC.

This clonotype was counted between two and nine times. The chain has TRBV29-1 and TRBJ1-1, with D perhaps TRBD1 (6 bases). This CDR3 contains 13 residues. Germline-derived CDR1 and CDR2 are SQVTM and ANQGSEA. The V gene lost 6 bases and the J gene lost 3 bases, with 14 bases spanning the gap. CDR3 residues: CSVARRGYTEAFF. The CDR3 DNA reads TGCAGCGTAGCCCGGAGGGGGTACACTGAAGCTTTCTTT.

The chain has TRBV20-1 and TRBJ2-5; no clear D gene. This CDR3 is 14 amino acids long. In germline, CDR1 is DFQATT, CDR2 SNEGSKA (reference sequence). V was shortened by 1 base and J by 1 base, with 10 bases between the two germline ends. Here the CDR3 reads CSARGGRTQETQYF. In DNA form, the CDR3 reads TGCAGTGCTAGAGGCGGACGGACCCAAGAGACCCAGTACTTC.

This chain uses TRBV12-3 or TRBV12-4 with TRBJ1-2, with D tentatively TRBD1 (5 bases). The ends were cut back, 7 bases at V and 7 bases at J, with 13 bases in the middle. The CDR3 contains 12 residues. CDR3 protein: CASKTGGTGYTF. CDR3 DNA sequence: TGTGCCAGCAAAACTGGGGGGACTGGCTACACCTTC.

This clonotype occurred a few times. The gene calls are TRBV7-2 and TRBJ2-7; maybe TRBD1 (6 bases). This CDR3 region has 15 residues. Germline values: CDR1 SGHTA, CDR2 FQGNSA. Deletions cut 1 base from V and 6 bases from J, with 16 bases between. The CDR3, as DNA: TGTGCCAGCAGCTTAGTAGGTGGGGGCGTACGCGAGCAGTACTTC. This gives the protein CASSLVGGGVREQYF. Full variable domain (missing parts from reference TRBV7-2 and TRBJ2-7): GAGVSQSPSNKVTEKGKDVELRCDPISGHTALYWYRQSLGQGLEFLIYFQGNSAPDKSGLPSDRFSAERTGGSVSTLTIQRTQQEDSAVYLCASSLVGGGVREQYFGPGTRLTVT.

The table lists this clonotype with many counts. The chain has TRBV3-1 and TRBJ2-3, with a weak D call TRBD2 (5 bases). The CDR3 spans 16 residues. The V end was cut by 4 bases, the J end by 1 base, with 15 bases between. Germline values: CDR1 LGHDT, CDR2 YNNKEL (reference sequence). CDR3 residues: CASSPPPGVGTDTQYF. Here the CDR3 DNA reads TGTGCCAGCAGCCCGCCTCCCGGGGTCGGCACAGATACGCAGTATTTT.

This chain uses TRBV15 with TRBJ1-2, with TRBD1 matching 10 bases. CDR1 is LNHNV and CDR2 is YYDKDF in the germline V gene (reference sequence). The CDR3 has 17 residues. V shed 0 bases, J shed 0 bases, and the junction held 4 bases outside the gene matches. The DNA of the CDR3 is TGTGCCACCAGCAGAGATTGGGGACAGGGGCCTAACTATGGCTACACCTTC. Protein sequence: CATSRDWGQGPNYGYTF.